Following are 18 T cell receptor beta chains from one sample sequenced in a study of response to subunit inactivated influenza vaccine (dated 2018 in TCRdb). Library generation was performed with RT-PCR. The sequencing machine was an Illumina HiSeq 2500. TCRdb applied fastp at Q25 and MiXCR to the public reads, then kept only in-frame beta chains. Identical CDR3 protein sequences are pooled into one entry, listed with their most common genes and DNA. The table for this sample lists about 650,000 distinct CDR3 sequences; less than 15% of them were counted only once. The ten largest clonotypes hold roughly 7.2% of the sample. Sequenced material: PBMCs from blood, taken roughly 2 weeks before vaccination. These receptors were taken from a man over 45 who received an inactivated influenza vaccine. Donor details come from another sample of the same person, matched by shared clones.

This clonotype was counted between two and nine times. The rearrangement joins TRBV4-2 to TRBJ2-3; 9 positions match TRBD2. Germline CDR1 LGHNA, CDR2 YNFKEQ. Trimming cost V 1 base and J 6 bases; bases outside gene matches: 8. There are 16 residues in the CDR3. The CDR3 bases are TGTGCCAGCAGCCAAGGGCCCGCGGGGGGGCAGGATACGCAGTATTTT. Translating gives CASSQGPAGGQDTQYF.

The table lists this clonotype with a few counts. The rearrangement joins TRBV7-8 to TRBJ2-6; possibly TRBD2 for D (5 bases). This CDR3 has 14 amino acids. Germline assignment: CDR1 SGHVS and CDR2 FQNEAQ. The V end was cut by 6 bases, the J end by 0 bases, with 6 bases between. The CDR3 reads CASRLGSGANVLTF. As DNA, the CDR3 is TGTGCCAGCAGACTAGGCTCTGGGGCCAACGTCCTGACTTTC.

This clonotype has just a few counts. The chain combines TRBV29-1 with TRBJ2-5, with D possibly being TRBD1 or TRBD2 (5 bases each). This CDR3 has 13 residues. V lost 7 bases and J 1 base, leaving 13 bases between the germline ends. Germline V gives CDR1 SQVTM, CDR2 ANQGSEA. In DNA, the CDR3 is TGCAGCGCGGCCCGGGGCAGCCAAGAGACCCAGTACTTC. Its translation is CSAARGSQETQYF.

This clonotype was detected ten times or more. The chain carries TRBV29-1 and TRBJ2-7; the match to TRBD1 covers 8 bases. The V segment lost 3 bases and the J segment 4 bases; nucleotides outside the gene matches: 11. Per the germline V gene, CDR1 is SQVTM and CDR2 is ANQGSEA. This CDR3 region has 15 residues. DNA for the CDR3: TGCAGCGTTGAGCTCCTAGACAGGGGACTTTACGAGCAGTACTTC. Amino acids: CSVELLDRGLYEQYF.

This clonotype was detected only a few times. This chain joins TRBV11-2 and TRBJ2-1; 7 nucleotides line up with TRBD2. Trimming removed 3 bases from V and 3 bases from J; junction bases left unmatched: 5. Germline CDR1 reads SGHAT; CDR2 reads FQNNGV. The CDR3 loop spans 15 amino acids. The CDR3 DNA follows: TGTGCCAGCAGCTTTTTCCTAGCGGACTACAATGAGCAGTTCTTC. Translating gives CASSFFLADYNEQFF.

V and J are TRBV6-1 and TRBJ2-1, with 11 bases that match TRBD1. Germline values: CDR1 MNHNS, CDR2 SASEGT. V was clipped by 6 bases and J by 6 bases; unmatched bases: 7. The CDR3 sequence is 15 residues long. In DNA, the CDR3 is TGTGCCAGCAGCCGCGGACAGGGGGCGAGCAATGAGCAGTTCTTC. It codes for CASSRGQGASNEQFF.

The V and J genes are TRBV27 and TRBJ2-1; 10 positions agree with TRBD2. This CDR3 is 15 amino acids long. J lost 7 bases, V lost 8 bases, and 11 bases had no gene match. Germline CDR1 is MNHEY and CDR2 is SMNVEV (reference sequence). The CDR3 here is CASVSWTSGTNEQFF. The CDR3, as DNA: TGTGCCAGCGTATCATGGACTAGCGGCACAAATGAGCAGTTCTTC.

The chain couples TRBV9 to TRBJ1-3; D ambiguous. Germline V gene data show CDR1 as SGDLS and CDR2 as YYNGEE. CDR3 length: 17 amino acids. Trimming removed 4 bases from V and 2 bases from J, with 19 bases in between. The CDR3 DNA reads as TGTGCCAGCAGCTCCAGAAGATCGGACGGGACTGGAAACACCATATATTTT. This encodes CASSSRRSDGTGNTIYF.

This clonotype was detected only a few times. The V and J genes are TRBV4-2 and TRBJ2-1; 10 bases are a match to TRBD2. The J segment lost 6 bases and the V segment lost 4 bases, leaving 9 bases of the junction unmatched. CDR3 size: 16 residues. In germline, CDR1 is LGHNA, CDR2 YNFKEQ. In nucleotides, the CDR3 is TGTGCCAGCAGCCCGGGAGGGGCTAGCGGGAGCAATGAGCAGTTCTTC. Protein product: CASSPGGASGSNEQFF.

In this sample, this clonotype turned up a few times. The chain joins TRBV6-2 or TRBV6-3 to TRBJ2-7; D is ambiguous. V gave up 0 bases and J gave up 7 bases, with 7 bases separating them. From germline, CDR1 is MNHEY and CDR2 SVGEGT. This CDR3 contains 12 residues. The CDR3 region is CASSYSLTEQYF. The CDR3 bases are TGTGCCAGCAGTTACTCGTTGACGGAGCAGTACTTC.

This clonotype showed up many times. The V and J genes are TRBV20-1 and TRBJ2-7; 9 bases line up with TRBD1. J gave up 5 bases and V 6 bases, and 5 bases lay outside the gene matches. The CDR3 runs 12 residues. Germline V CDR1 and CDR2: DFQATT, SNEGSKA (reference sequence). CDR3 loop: CSATDRGDEQYF. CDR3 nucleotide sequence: TGCAGTGCCACCGACAGGGGGGACGAGCAGTACTTC.

CDR3 nucleotides: TGCAGCGTTGAAGAGGGGAGGAGGAAACTGTTTTTT. It yields the protein CSVEEGRRKLFF. V and J are TRBV29-1 and TRBJ1-4; no definite D call. CDR3 size: 12 residues. V gave up 0 bases and J gave up 11 bases, with 10 bases separating them. Germline loops: CDR1 SQVTM, CDR2 ANQGSEA.

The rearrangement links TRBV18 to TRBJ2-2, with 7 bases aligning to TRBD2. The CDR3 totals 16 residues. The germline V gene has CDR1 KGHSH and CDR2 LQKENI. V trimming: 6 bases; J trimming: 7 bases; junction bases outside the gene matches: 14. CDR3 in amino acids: CASSLTHSGTDGELFF. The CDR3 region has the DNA TGTGCCAGCTCCTTAACTCACAGCGGGACGGACGGGGAGCTGTTTTTT.

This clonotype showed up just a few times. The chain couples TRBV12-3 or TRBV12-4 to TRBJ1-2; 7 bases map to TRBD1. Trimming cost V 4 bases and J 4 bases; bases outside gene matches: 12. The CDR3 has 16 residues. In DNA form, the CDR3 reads TGTGCCAGCAGTTCGATGACAGGGAAAGGGCCCTATGGCTACACCTTC. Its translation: CASSSMTGKGPYGYTF.

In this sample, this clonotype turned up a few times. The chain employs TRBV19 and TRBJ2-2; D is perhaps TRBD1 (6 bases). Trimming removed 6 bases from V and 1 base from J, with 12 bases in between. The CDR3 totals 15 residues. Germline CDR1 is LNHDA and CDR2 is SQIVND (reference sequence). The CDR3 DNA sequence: TGTGCCAGTAGCCCCGACAGGAGGAACACCGGGGAGCTGTTTTTT. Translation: CASSPDRRNTGELFF.

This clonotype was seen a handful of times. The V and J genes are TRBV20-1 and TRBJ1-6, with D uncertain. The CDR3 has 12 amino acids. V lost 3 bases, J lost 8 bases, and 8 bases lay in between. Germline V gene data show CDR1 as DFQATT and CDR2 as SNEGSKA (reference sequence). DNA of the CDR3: TGCAGTGCTAGTACCACATATTCACCCCTCCACTTT. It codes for CSASTTYSPLHF.

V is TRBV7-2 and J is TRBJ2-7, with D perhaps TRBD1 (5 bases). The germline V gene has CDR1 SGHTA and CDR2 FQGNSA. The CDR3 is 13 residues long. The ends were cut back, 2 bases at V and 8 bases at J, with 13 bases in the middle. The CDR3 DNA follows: TGTGCCAGCAGCTTACAACAGGACGGCAAGCAGTACTTC. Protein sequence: CASSLQQDGKQYF.

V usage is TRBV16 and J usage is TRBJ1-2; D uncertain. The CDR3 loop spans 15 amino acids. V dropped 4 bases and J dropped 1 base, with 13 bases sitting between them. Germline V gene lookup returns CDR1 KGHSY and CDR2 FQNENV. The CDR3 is CASSPFDGFNYGYTF. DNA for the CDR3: TGTGCCAGCAGCCCATTTGACGGATTTAACTATGGCTACACCTTC. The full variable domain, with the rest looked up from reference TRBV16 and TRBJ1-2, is GEEVAQTPKHLVRGEGQKAKLYCAPIKGHSYVFWYQQVLKNEFKFLISFQNENVFDETGMPKERFSAKCLPNSPCSLEIQATKLEDSAVYFCASSPFDGFNYGYTFGSGTRLTVV.